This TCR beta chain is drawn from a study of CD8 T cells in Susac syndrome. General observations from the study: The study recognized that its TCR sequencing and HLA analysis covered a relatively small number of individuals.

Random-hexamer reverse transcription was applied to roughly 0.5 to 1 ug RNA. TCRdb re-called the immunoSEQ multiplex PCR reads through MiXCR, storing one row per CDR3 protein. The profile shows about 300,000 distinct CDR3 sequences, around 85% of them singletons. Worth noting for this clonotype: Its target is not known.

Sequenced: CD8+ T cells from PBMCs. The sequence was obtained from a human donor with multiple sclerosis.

CDR3 sequence reads: CASRPPQGQGALGYTF. The CDR3, as DNA: TGTGCCAGCAGACCCCCGCAAGGACAGGGGGCGCTTGGCTACACCTTC. The rearrangement joins TRBV28 to TRBJ1-2, with 11 bases identical to TRBD1. V gave up 6 bases and J gave up 7 bases; unmatched junction bases: 13. This CDR3 contains 16 residues. Germline V gene sequence: CDR1 MDHEN, CDR2 SYDVKM.